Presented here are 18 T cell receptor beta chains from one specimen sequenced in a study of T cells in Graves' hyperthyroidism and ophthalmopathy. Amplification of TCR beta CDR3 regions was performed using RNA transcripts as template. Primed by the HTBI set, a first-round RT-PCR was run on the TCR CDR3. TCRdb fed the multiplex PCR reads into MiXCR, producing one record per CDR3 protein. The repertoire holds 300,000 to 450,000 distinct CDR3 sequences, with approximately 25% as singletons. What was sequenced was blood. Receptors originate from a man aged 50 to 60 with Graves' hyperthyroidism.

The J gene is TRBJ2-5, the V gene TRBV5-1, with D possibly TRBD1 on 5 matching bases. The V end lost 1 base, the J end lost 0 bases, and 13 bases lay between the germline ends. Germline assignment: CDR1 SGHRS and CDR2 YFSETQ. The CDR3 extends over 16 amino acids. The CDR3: CASSLNFGHNQETQYF. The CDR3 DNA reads TGCGCCAGCAGCTTGAACTTTGGACACAACCAAGAGACCCAGTACTTC.

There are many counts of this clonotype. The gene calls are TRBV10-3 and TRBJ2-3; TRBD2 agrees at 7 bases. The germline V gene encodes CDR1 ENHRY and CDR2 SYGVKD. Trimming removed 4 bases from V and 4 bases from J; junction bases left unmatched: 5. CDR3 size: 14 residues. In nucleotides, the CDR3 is TGTGCCATCAGTGTTGGGACTACGGCAGATACGCAGTATTTT. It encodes CAISVGTTADTQYF.

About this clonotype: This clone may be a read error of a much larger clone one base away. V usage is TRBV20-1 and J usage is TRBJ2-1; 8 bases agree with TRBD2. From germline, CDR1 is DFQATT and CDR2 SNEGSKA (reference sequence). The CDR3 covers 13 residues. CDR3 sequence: CSTSGNSYNEQFF. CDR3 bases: TGCAGTACTAGCGGTAACTCCTACAATGAGCAGTTCTTC.

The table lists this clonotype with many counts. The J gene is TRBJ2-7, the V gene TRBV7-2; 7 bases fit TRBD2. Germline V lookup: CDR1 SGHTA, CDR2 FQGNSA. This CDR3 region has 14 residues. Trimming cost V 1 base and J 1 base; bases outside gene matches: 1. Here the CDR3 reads CASSLVLASYEQYF. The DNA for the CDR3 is TGTGCCAGCAGCTTAGTACTAGCGTCCTACGAGCAGTACTTC.

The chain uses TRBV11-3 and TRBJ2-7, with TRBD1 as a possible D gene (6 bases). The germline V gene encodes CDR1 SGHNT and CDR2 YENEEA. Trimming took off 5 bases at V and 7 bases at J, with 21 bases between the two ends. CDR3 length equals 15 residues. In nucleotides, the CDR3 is TGTGCCAGCAGCCCCAAAACGACAGGCTCTGAAGAGCAGTACTTC. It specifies CASSPKTTGSEEQYF.

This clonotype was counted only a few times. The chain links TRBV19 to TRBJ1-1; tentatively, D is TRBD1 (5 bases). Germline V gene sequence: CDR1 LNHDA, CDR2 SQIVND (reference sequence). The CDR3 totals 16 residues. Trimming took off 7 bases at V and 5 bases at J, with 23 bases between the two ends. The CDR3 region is CASTPPGWQGKTEAFF. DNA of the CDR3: TGTGCCAGTACCCCCCCCGGGTGGCAGGGAAAAACTGAAGCTTTCTTT.

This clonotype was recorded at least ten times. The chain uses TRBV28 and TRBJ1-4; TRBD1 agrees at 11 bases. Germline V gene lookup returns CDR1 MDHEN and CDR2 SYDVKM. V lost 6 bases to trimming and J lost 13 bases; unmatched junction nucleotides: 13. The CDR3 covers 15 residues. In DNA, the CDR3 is TGTGCCAGCAGGAGGACAGGGGGCGGAATAGGGGGACTGTTTTTT. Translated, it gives CASRRTGGGIGGLFF.

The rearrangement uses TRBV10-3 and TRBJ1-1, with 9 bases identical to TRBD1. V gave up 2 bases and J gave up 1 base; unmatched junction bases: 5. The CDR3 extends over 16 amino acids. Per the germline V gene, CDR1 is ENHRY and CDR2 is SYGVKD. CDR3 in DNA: TGTGCCATCAGTGAGCCGAAGGGACAGGGGAACACTGAAGCTTTCTTT. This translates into CAISEPKGQGNTEAFF.

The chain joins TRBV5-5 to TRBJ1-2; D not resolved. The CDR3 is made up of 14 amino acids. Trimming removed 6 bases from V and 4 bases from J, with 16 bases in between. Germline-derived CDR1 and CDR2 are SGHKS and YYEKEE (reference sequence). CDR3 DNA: TGTGCCAGCACCGTGGAAGCGGCGGGCTATGGCTACACCTTC. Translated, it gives CASTVEAAGYGYTF.

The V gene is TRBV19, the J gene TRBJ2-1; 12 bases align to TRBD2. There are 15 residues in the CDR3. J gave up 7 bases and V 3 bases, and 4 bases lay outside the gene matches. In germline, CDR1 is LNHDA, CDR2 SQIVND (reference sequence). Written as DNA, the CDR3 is TGTGCCAGTAGTATCACTAGCGGGAGGCATAATGAGCAGTTCTTC. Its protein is CASSITSGRHNEQFF.

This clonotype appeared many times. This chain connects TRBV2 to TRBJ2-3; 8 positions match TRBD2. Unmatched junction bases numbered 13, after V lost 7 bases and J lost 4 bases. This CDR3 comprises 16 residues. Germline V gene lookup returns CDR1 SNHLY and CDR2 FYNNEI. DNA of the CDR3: TGTGCCAGCAAGCTTAGCGGGACGTCTAGGGCAGATACGCAGTATTTT. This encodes CASKLSGTSRADTQYF.

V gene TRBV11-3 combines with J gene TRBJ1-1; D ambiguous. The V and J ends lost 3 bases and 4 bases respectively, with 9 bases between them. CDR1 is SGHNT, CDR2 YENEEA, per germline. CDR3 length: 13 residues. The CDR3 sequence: CASSFGRPTEAFF. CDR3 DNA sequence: TGTGCCAGCAGCTTCGGGAGACCCACTGAAGCTTTCTTT.

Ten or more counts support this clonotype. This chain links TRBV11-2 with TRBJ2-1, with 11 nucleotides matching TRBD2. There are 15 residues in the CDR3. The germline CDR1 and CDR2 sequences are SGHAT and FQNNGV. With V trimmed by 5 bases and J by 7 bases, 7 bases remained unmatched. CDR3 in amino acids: CASSIIAGGRNEQFF. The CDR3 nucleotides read TGTGCCAGCAGCATTATAGCGGGAGGGCGTAATGAGCAGTTCTTC.

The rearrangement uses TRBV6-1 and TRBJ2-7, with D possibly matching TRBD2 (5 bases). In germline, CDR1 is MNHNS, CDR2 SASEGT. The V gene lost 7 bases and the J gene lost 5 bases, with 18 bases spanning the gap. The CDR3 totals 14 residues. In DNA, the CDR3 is TGTGCCAGCAAATATACGGGGAACATGAACGAGCAGTACTTC. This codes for CASKYTGNMNEQYF.

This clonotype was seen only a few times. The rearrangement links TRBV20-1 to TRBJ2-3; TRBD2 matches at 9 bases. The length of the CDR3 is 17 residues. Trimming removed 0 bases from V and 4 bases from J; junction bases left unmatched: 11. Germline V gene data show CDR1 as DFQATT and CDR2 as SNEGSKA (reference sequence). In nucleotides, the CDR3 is TGCAGTGCTAGAGATCCGGGTGGTGCGGGAGGGGCAGATACGCAGTATTTT. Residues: CSARDPGGAGGADTQYF.

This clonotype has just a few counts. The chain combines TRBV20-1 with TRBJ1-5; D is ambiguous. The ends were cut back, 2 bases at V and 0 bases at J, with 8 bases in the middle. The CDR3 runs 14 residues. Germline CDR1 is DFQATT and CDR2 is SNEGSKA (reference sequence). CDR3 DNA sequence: TGCAGTGCTAGATCGGAGAATAGCAATCAGCCCCAGCATTTT. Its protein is CSARSENSNQPQHF.

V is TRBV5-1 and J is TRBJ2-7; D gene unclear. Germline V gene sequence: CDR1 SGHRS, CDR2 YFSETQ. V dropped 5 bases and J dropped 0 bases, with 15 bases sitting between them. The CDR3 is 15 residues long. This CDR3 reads CASRFWPEFSYEQYF. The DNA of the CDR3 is TGCGCCAGCAGGTTTTGGCCAGAATTCTCCTACGAGCAGTACTTC.

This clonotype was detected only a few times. DNA for the CDR3: TGTGCCAGCAGCCAACAGCGGGAGGGCCTTTACACCGGGGAGCTGTTTTTT. This codes for CASSQQREGLYTGELFF. V is TRBV3-1 and J is TRBJ2-2; the match to TRBD2 covers 10 bases. The CDR3 runs 17 residues. V shed 2 bases, J shed 3 bases, and the junction held 6 bases outside the gene matches. Germline CDR1 and CDR2: LGHDT and YNNKEL (reference sequence).